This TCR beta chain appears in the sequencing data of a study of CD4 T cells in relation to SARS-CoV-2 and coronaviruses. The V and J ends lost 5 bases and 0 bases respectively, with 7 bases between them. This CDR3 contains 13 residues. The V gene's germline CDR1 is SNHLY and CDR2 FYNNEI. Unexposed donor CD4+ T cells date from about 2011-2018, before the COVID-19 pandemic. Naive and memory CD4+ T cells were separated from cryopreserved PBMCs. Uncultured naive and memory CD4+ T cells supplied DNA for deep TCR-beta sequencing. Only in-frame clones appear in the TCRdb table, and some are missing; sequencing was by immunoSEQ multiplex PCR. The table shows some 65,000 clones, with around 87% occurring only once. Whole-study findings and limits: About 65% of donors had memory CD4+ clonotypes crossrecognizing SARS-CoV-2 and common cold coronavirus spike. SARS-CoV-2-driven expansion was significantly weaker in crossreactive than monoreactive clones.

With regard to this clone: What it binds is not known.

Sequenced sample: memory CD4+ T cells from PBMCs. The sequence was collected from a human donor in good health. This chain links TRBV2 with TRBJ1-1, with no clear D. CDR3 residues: CASSSVLNTEAFF. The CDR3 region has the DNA TGTGCCAGCAGTTCCGTGCTGAACACTGAAGCTTTCTTT.